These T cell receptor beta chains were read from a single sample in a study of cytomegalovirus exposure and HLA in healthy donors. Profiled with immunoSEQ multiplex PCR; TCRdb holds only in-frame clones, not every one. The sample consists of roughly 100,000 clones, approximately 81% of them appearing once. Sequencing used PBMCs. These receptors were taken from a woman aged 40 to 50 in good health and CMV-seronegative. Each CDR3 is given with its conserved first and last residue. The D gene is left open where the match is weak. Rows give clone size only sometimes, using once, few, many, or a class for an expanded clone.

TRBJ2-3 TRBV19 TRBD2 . CASNPGLAGTDTQYF TGTGCCAGTAATCCGGGACTAGCAGGCACAGATACGCAGTATTTT
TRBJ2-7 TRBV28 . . CASSPHREPNEQYF TGTGCCAGCAGTCCCCACAGAGAACCTAACGAGCAGTACTTC
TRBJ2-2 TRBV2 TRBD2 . CASRQPGLANTGELFF TGTGCCAGCAGGCAGCCGGGACTAGCGAACACCGGGGAGCTGTTTTTT
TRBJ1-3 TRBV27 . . CASSKRPTSGNTIYF TGTGCCAGCAGTAAGCGGCCAACCTCTGGAAACACCATATATTTT
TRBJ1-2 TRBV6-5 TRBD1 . CASSGPGTGVFGYTF TGTGCCAGCAGTGGACCCGGGACAGGGGTTTTTGGCTACACCTTC
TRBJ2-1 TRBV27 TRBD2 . CASSSGTSGRNEQFF TGTGCCAGCAGTTCCGGGACTAGCGGGAGAAATGAGCAGTTCTTC
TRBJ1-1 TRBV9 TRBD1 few CASSVGQGAIEAFF TGTGCCAGCAGCGTAGGACAGGGGGCAATTGAAGCTTTCTTT
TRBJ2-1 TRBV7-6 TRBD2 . CASSPLTSGRERYNEQFF TGTGCCAGCAGCCCCCTGACTAGCGGGAGGGAGCGATACAATGAGCAGTTCTTC
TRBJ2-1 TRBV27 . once CASSLLLASNEQFF TGTGCCAGCAGTCTCCTACTAGCTAGCAATGAGCAGTTCTTC
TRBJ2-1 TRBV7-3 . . CASSPFPGQRNEQFF TGTGCCAGCAGCCCTTTTCCCGGGCAGCGGAATGAGCAGTTCTTC
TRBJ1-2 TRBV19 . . CASSTPPRGDYTF TGTGCCAGTAGTACCCCCCCCCGGGGAGACTACACCTTC
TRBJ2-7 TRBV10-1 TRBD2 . CASSKLAGSEQYF TGCGCCAGCAGTAAATTAGCGGGGAGCGAGCAGTACTTC
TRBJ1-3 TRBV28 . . CASSSAGGFGNTIYF TGTGCCAGCAGTTCTGCCGGGGGATTTGGAAACACCATATATTTT
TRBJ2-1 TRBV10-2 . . CASSWTVGEQFF TGCGCCAGCAGCTGGACAGTTGGTGAGCAGTTCTTC
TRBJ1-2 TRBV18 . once CASSSLPGTQESTF TGTGCCAGCTCATCCTTACCCGGGACTCAAGAATCGACCTTC
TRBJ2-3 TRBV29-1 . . CSVGAGLRTDTQYF TGCAGCGTTGGGGCGGGACTTCGCACAGATACGCAGTATTTT
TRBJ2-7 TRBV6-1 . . CASSSTASYEQYF TGTGCCAGCAGTTCGACAGCCTCCTACGAGCAGTACTTC
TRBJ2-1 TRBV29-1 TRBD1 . CSVPGQGKEQFF TGCAGCGTTCCTGGACAGGGGAAGGAGCAGTTCTTC
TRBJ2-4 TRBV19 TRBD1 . CASSIAGTEMLLAKNIQYF TGTGCCAGTAGTATAGCCGGGACAGAAATGTTACTAGCCAAAAACATTCAGTACTTC
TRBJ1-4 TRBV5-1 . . CASSPQGNPNEKLFF TGCGCCAGCAGCCCCCAGGGGAATCCTAATGAAAAACTGTTTTTT
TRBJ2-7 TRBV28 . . CASLRRGVRAGHEQYF TGTGCCAGCCTGAGGAGGGGTGTCAGAGCCGGTCACGAGCAGTACTTC
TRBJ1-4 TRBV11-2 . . CASARDNEKLFF TGTGCCAGCGCCAGGGATAATGAAAAACTGTTTTTT
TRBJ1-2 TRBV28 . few CASSPPQSHYGYTF TGTGCCAGCAGTCCCCCACAGAGCCACTATGGCTACACCTTC
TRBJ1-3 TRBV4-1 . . CASSPTANSGNTIYF TGCGCCAGCTCTCCGACAGCGAACTCTGGAAACACCATATATTTT